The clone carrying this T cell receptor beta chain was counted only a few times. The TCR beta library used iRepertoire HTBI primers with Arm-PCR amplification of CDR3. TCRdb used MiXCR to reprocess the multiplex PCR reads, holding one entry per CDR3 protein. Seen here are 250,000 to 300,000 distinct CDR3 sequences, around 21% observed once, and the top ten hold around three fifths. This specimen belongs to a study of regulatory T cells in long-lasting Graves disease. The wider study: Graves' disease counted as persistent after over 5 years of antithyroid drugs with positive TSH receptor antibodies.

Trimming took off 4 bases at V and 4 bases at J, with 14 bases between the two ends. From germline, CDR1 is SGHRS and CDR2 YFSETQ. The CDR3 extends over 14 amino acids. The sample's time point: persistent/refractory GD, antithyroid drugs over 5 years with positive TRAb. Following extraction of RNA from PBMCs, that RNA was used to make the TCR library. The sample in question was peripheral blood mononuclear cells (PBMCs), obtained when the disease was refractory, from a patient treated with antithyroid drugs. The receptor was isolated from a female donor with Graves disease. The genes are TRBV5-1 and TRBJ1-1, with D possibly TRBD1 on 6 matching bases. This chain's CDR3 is CASSSQQGGTEAFF. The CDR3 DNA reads TGCGCCAGCAGCAGCCAACAGGGAGGCACTGAAGCTTTCTTT.